The T cell receptor (beta chain) described here comes from a study of T-cell reconstitution after alpha-beta-depleted transplantation in children. Study conclusions and caveats: Reports say that about two months after transplant, the alpha-beta T cells came out of several hundred graft clones that had expanded. Several patients had high TCRbeta diversity at day 60; it came from surviving recipient T cells and thymic progenitors.

During its preparation, the TCRbeta library received unique molecular identifiers. Via MiXCR, TCRdb re-called the PCR reads, giving one row per CDR3 protein. The sample shows about 590,000 distinct CDR3 sequences, around 13% of them seen only once. For this clonotype: The target antigen is unknown.

The sample in question was PBMCs, mostly from graft donor cells, obtained 360 days after TCRalphabeta/CD19-depleted stem cell transplant. The clonotype was recovered from a male patient younger than 18 who had a stem cell transplant for acute myeloid leukemia, so the T cells may come from the graft donor.

The CDR3 DNA follows: TGTGCCAGCAGCTTAGTGGCTTCACCCCTCCACTTT. The encoded protein is CASSLVASPLHF. The chain has TRBV7-8 and TRBJ1-6; D is ambiguous. Trimming took 1 base from V and 9 from J, leaving 4 bases between them. Per germline, CDR1 SGHVS and CDR2 FQNEAQ. The CDR3 has 12 residues. Supplemented by reference TRBV7-8 and TRBJ1-6, the full variable domain reads GAGVSQSPRYKVAKRGQDVALRCDPISGHVSLFWYQQALGQGPEFLTYFQNEAQLDKSGLPSDRFFAERPEGSVSTLKIQRTQQEDSAVYLCASSLVASPLHFGNGTRLTVT.